This paragraph covers one T cell receptor (beta chain) sequence. Its antigen remains unidentified. The data belong to a study of blood T cells in healthy people across ages. Study conclusions and caveats: Unsorted PBMC input precluded a conclusive naive versus antigen-experienced comparison. A strong correlation was found between TCR beta diversity and the percentage of naive T cells. Whereas aged donors had fewer naive CD4+ cells, long-lived donors had more of them and higher diversity.

Per the germline V gene, CDR1 is DFQATT and CDR2 is SNEGSKA (reference sequence). V lost 2 bases, J lost 1 base, and 9 bases stayed unmatched. The CDR3 contains 17 residues. Primers used in a second PCR of about 6 to 11 cycles were a sample-barcoded 5' primer and a J-beta primer mix. TCRdb analysed the 5' RACE reads with MiXCR anew, one entry per CDR3 protein. Of about a million distinct CDR3 sequences in the sample, roughly two fifths are singletons; the top ten hold under 15%. The receptor's source is a man younger than 35 in good health. The chain recombines TRBV20-1 with TRBJ1-2, with TRBD1 identical over 11 bases. The sample consisted of blood. The CDR3 sequence is CSARPPGQGGLNYGYTF. CDR3 nucleotide sequence: TGCAGTGCTAGACCACCGGGACAGGGGGGTCTTAACTATGGCTACACCTTC.